This T cell receptor (beta chain) was recovered during a study of patients and donors after allogeneic stem cell transplantation. TCRdb processed the RT-PCR reads anew with MiXCR; each CDR3 protein has one entry. The repertoire holds 20,000 or so distinct CDR3 sequences, with 4.9% as singletons. The CDR3 is 15 amino acids. With V trimmed by 4 bases and J by 4 bases, 6 bases remained unmatched. The germline V gene encodes CDR1 MNHEY and CDR2 SVGEGT. This clonotype was counted many times. The chain recombines TRBV6-2 or TRBV6-3 with TRBJ2-3, with 9 positions matching TRBD1. The receptor was derived from a human donor who was either an allogeneic HSCT recipient or a stem cell or donor lymphocyte infusion donor (not recorded which). It is not recorded whose cells these are; they may come from a transplant donor. Sequenced: blood, either unsorted or a sorted T cell fraction (not recorded which). Here the CDR3 reads CASSSFGQGPDTQYF. The CDR3 DNA is TGTGCCAGCAGTTCATTCGGACAGGGGCCAGATACGCAGTATTTT.